What follows are 22 T cell receptor beta chains derived from one specimen sequenced in a study of regulatory T cells in long-lasting Graves disease. Time point here: persistent/refractory GD, antithyroid drugs over 5 years with positive TRAb. PBMC RNA served as the TCR library source. According to the study, TCR beta libraries were built with iRepertoire HTBI primers and CDR3-region Arm-PCR. TCRdb processed the multiplex PCR reads anew with MiXCR; each CDR3 protein has one entry. The repertoire holds 310,000 or so distinct CDR3 sequences, around 19% seen once, with 29% in the top ten. The specimen comprised peripheral blood mononuclear cells (PBMCs), sampled when the disease was refractory, from a patient treated with antithyroid drugs. All receptors come from a female donor with Graves disease.

The chain has TRBV29-1 and TRBJ1-2; possibly TRBD1 for D (5 bases). The CDR3 has 14 residues. Trimming removed 7 bases at V and 4 bases at J, with 19 bases between. From germline, CDR1 is SQVTM and CDR2 ANQGSEA. CDR3 DNA sequence: TGCAGCGATACCCGGGGGGTATCGGGCTATGGCTACACCTTC. Its translation is CSDTRGVSGYGYTF.

A note on this clonotype: A read error likely explains this, since a far larger clone differs by one base. The chain links TRBV2 to TRBJ2-4; unclear D gene. The J call may be incorrect, as the DNA end agrees better with TRBJ1-2. The CDR3 length is 12 residues. In germline, CDR1 is SNHLY, CDR2 FYNNEI. The CDR3 reads CASSEQPCGYTF. In DNA form, the CDR3 reads TGTGCCAGCAGTGAACAGCCCTGTGGCTACACCTTC.

This chain joins TRBV28 and TRBJ2-2; a possible D gene is TRBD1 (6 bases). CDR1 and CDR2 from the germline V gene are MDHEN and SYDVKM. The ends were cut back, 1 base at V and 1 base at J, with 13 bases in the middle. The CDR3 is 17 amino acids. The CDR3 region has the DNA TGTGCCAGCAGTTTATTTTCCAGGGGCAGGAACACCGGGGAGCTGTTTTTT. This gives the protein CASSLFSRGRNTGELFF.

This clonotype appeared a single time. One end of the junction is discordant with germline, which a read error may explain. The chain has TRBV5-1 and TRBJ2-7, with TRBD1 identical over 9 bases. In germline, CDR1 is SGHRS, CDR2 YFSETQ. This CDR3 has 16 amino acids. The CDR3 loop reads CASSSRGTGQFYEQYF. DNA of the CDR3: TGTGCCAGCAGCTCTCGCGGGACAGGGCAGTTCTACGAGCAGTACTTC.

This clonotype has more than one count but fewer than ten. The chain recombines TRBV27 with TRBJ1-1; D possibly corresponds to TRBD1 (5 bases). The CDR3 is made up of 15 amino acids. With 5 bases removed from V and 1 base from J, the gap between germline ends came to 14 bases. CDR1 is MNHEY and CDR2 is SMNVEV in the germline V gene (reference sequence). CDR3 residues: CASSVLGRGNTEAFF. CDR3 nucleotides: TGTGCCAGCAGTGTATTAGGGAGGGGGAACACTGAAGCTTTCTTT.

This sequence joins TRBV6-1 and TRBJ1-3; 8 nucleotides align to TRBD1. From germline, CDR1 is MNHNS and CDR2 SASEGT. V was pared by 10 bases and J by 0 bases, with 5 bases of the junction left unmatched. The CDR3 has 14 residues. The chain's CDR3 is CAIRDRRSGNTIYF. In DNA, the CDR3 is TGTGCCATCCGGGACAGGCGCTCTGGAAACACCATATATTTT.

This clonotype has ten or more counts. This chain connects TRBV12-3 or TRBV12-4 to TRBJ2-4; TRBD1 agrees at 8 bases. With V trimmed by 6 bases and J by 6 bases, 1 base remained unmatched. The CDR3 runs 12 residues. Written as DNA, the CDR3 is TGTGCCAGCAGCACAGGGGGAAACATTCAGTACTTC. Translating it yields CASSTGGNIQYF.

The rearrangement joins TRBV19 to TRBJ1-2; 9 bases fit TRBD1. The CDR3 runs to 14 residues. V dropped 8 bases and J dropped 1; count of bases not matched to a gene: 5. Per germline, CDR1 LNHDA and CDR2 SQIVND (reference sequence). DNA for the CDR3: TGTGCCAGTGTACAGGGGGCGAGTAACTATGGCTACACCTTC. It translates to CASVQGASNYGYTF. The full variable domain, with the rest looked up from reference TRBV19 and TRBJ1-2, is DGGITQSPKYLFRKEGQNVTLSCEQNLNHDAMYWYRQDPGQGLRLIYYSQIVNDFQKGDIAEGYSVSREKKESFPLTVTSAQKNPTAFYLCASVQGASNYGYTFGSGTRLTVV.

There are a few counts of this clonotype. This may be a read error: a much more frequent sequence differs by one nucleotide. V and J are TRBV20-1 and TRBJ2-5; 8 bases agree with TRBD2. Germline V lookup: CDR1 DFQATT, CDR2 SNEGSKA (reference sequence). The V and J ends lost 2 bases and 9 bases, in that order; junction bases with no gene match: 11. This CDR3 comprises 14 residues. As DNA, the CDR3 is TGCAGTGCTAGACGGACTAGCCTAAGGGAGGCCCAGTACTTC. Translating it yields CSARRTSLREAQYF.

This clonotype has more than one count but fewer than ten. The chain employs TRBV5-1 and TRBJ2-7; D is unclear. V was clipped by 4 bases and J by 3 bases, with 17 bases between them. This CDR3 is 15 amino acids long. Germline values: CDR1 SGHRS, CDR2 YFSETQ. The CDR3 DNA follows: TGCGCCAGCAGCCCCACCCTAAGTGGTAGCTACGAGCAGTACTTC. Translating gives CASSPTLSGSYEQYF.

The gene calls are TRBV27 and TRBJ2-7, with TRBD2 as a possible D gene (6 bases). This CDR3 has 11 residues. V was trimmed by 9 bases and J by 7 bases, leaving 13 bases between them. Germline CDR1 is MNHEY and CDR2 is SMNVEV (reference sequence). CDR3: CASQIGGEQYF. The CDR3 DNA reads TGTGCCAGTCAAATCGGGGGAGAGCAGTACTTC.

This clonotype was observed at least ten times. The CDR3 nucleotides are TGCAGTGCTAGAGCCCTGGACAGGGGGACCTACGAGCAGTACTTC. Its translation: CSARALDRGTYEQYF. J is TRBJ2-7 and V is TRBV20-1; 10 bases match TRBD1. There are 15 residues in the CDR3. In germline, CDR1 is DFQATT, CDR2 SNEGSKA (reference sequence). The junction had 5 bases not matched to a gene; V was cut back by 1 base and J by 2 bases.

This clonotype was observed a single time. The V and J genes are TRBV4-1 and TRBJ2-3; D tentatively fits TRBD1 or TRBD2 (7 bases each). CDR3 length: 16 amino acids. V was trimmed by 4 bases and J by 6 bases, leaving 20 bases between them. The germline V gene has CDR1 MGHRA and CDR2 YSYEKL. The CDR3 sequence is CASSLPRGRASDTQYF. Written as DNA, the CDR3 is TGCGCCAGCAGCCTGCCCAGGGGGAGGGCCAGTGATACGCAGTATTTT.

CDR3 loop: CASSYSAGEQYF. CDR3 coding DNA: TGTGCCAGCAGTTACTCGGCGGGCGAGCAGTACTTC. This chain links TRBV6-2 or TRBV6-3 with TRBJ2-7; a possible D gene is TRBD2 (5 bases). The V end lost 0 bases, the J end lost 6 bases, and 6 bases lay between the germline ends. Germline CDR1 reads MNHEY; CDR2 reads SVGEGT. CDR3 length equals 12 residues.

This clonotype was found many times. V usage is TRBV10-3 and J usage is TRBJ1-4; D perhaps matches TRBD1 (5 bases). This CDR3 has 11 amino acids. V lost 10 bases and J lost 8, with 11 bases in between. The V gene's germline CDR1 is ENHRY and CDR2 SYGVKD. CDR3 nucleotide sequence: TGTGCCAGCGGGGACGGCGAAAAACTGTTTTTT. Its translation: CASGDGEKLFF.

Only a few counts were recorded for this clonotype. At one boundary the junction diverges from the germline segment, which might be a read error. The rearrangement links TRBV2 to TRBJ2-4; D is perhaps TRBD2 (6 bases). The CDR3 totals 13 residues. The germline V gene has CDR1 SNHLY and CDR2 FYNNEI. The CDR3 DNA is TGTGCCAGCAGAGACTTTACCGGGCTCCGGGGACTCTTC. This encodes CASRDFTGLRGLF. Filled out from reference TRBV2 and TRBJ2-4, the complete variable domain reads EPEVTQTPSHQVTQMGQEVILRCVPISNHLYFYWYRQILGQKVEFLVSFYNNEISEKSEIFDDQFSVERPDGSNFTLKIRSTKLEDSAMYFCASRDFTGLRGLFGAGTRLSVL.

In this sample, this clonotype turned up many times. This CDR3 is CATRAVEGNQPQHF. The CDR3 DNA follows: TGTGCCACCAGGGCGGTCGAGGGCAATCAGCCCCAGCATTTT. This chain uses TRBV2 with TRBJ1-5; TRBD1 is a possible D gene (5 bases). The length of the CDR3 is 14 residues. The V end lost 10 bases, the J end lost 2 bases, and 15 bases lay between the germline ends. The germline gives CDR1 SNHLY, CDR2 FYNNEI.

This clonotype was picked up many times. The chain couples TRBV6-1 to TRBJ1-5, with D unclear. The V gene lost 6 bases and the J gene lost 0 bases, with 12 bases spanning the gap. Germline V lookup: CDR1 MNHNS, CDR2 SASEGT. This CDR3 is built from 15 residues. CDR3 coding DNA: TGTGCCAGCAGCCCCGTCACGAATAGCAATCAGCCCCAGCATTTT. Its translation: CASSPVTNSNQPQHF.

Remarks on this clonotype: Compared with germline, one end of the junction differs, possibly owing to a read error. V is TRBV3-1 and J is TRBJ1-3, with 9 bases fitting TRBD1. Germline lookup yields CDR1 LGHDT and CDR2 YNNKEL (reference sequence). This CDR3 comprises 19 residues. CDR3 DNA sequence: TGTGCCAGCAGCCCTATGCAATCCTCGTGGGACAGGGCTGGGAACACCATATATTTT. Protein product: CASSPMQSSWDRAGNTIYF.

The table lists this clonotype with many counts. V gene TRBV28 combines with J gene TRBJ1-5; the D is unclear. The CDR3 loop spans 13 amino acids. Germline CDR1 is MDHEN and CDR2 is SYDVKM. V dropped 3 bases and J dropped 9 bases, with 12 bases sitting between them. The CDR3 DNA follows: TGTGCCAGCAGTTTGTTAAGATCACGGCCCCAGCATTTT. This sequence encodes CASSLLRSRPQHF.

This clonotype occurred a few times. The chain joins TRBV2 to TRBJ2-1; D remains unclear. The CDR3 has 12 amino acids. Germline values: CDR1 SNHLY, CDR2 FYNNEI. The V and J ends lost 7 bases and 7 bases respectively, with 11 bases between them. CDR3: CASTKRSNEQFF. The CDR3 DNA follows: TGTGCCAGCACCAAAAGGTCGAATGAGCAGTTCTTC. The full variable domain, with the rest looked up from reference TRBV2 and TRBJ2-1, is EPEVTQTPSHQVTQMGQEVILRCVPISNHLYFYWYRQILGQKVEFLVSFYNNEISEKSEIFDDQFSVERPDGSNFTLKIRSTKLEDSAMYFCASTKRSNEQFFGPGTRLTVL.

This clonotype was seen a few times. This chain connects TRBV20-1 to TRBJ1-5; 7 bases map to TRBD1. Germline V lookup: CDR1 DFQATT, CDR2 SNEGSKA (reference sequence). CDR3 length equals 17 residues. Losses at the gene ends were 3 bases for V and 0 bases for J; bases not matched to a gene: 11. CDR3 residues: CSASRDSESYSNQPQHF. Here the CDR3 DNA reads TGCAGTGCTAGCCGGGACAGTGAATCCTATAGCAATCAGCCCCAGCATTTT.